These T cell receptor beta chains were read from a single sample in a study of CD4+ T cells in melanoma. Clones were read by immunoSEQ multiplex PCR, and TCRdb kept only the in-frame ones, dropping some. The repertoire holds 20,000 to 25,000 clones, with around 79% as singletons. The sequenced material came from cells from a culture (not recorded whether cultured in vitro). These receptors came from a human donor with melanoma. The CDR3 runs from the conserved cysteine through the conserved F or W. D genes are given only for firm matches. Only part of the rows carry a size: once, few, many, or a class if the clone is expanded.

TRBV29-1	TRBJ2-2	.	.	CSVESGNTGELFF	TGCAGCGTTGAATCGGGGAACACCGGGGAGCTGTTTTTT
TRBV6-1	TRBJ2-5	.	TRBD1	CASSDMTGGAETQYF	TGTGCCAGCAGTGATATGACAGGGGGCGCGGAGACCCAGTACTTC
TRBV29-1	TRBJ2-3	once	.	CSVEDRFADTQYF	TGCAGCGTTGAAGATCGTTTCGCCGATACGCAGTATTTT
TRBV5-1	TRBJ2-5	.	.	CASSFGPYQETQYF	TGCGCCAGCAGCTTCGGGCCCTACCAAGAGACCCAGTACTTC
TRBV5-1	TRBJ1-6	.	.	CASSLDRVASPLHF	TGCGCCAGCAGCTTGGACAGGGTAGCTTCACCCCTCCACTTT
TRBV2	TRBJ2-3	.	.	CASSYRVTDTQYF	TGTGCCAGCAGTTACAGGGTTACAGATACGCAGTATTTT
TRBV2	TRBJ2-3	.	.	CASDNRPGSQTQYF	TGTGCCAGTGATAACAGGCCAGGGAGCCAAACGCAGTATTTT
TRBV30	TRBJ2-1	few	TRBD1	CAWSAGTAYNEQFF	TGTGCCTGGAGTGCCGGGACAGCATACAATGAGCAGTTCTTC
TRBV19	TRBJ1-5	.	TRBD1	CASLDRADKLTKPQHF	TGTGCCAGCTTAGACAGGGCGGATAAGTTAACAAAGCCCCAGCATTTT
TRBV11-2	TRBJ1-1	.	TRBD1	CASSFSGGGTEAFF	TGTGCCAGCAGCTTTTCAGGGGGAGGGACTGAAGCTTTCTTT
TRBV30	TRBJ1-4	.	.	CAWSVRRNEKLFF	TGTGCCTGGAGTGTCCGGCGGAATGAAAAACTGTTTTTT
TRBV4-1	TRBJ1-1	.	.	CASSLQGHMPPEAFF	TGCGCCAGCAGCCTTCAGGGACACATGCCTCCTGAAGCTTTCTTT
TRBV5-1	TRBJ2-5	.	TRBD1	CASSPLDRAGETQYF	TGCGCCAGCAGCCCACTGGACAGGGCAGGCGAGACCCAGTACTTC
TRBV6-5	TRBJ2-7	.	.	CASSLRDYPYEQYF	TGTGCCAGCAGTCTGCGGGATTACCCATACGAGCAGTACTTC
TRBV10-3	TRBJ1-6	.	.	CAISEGGNSPLHF	TGTGCCATCAGTGAGGGGGGGAATTCACCCCTCCACTTT
TRBV2	TRBJ2-5	.	.	CASSEVRGKETQYF	TGTGCCAGCAGTGAAGTACGGGGAAAGGAGACCCAGTACTTC
TRBV28	TRBJ1-1	.	.	CASSAGFGAFF	TGTGCCAGCAGTGCAGGCTTCGGGGCTTTCTTT
TRBV6-5	TRBJ2-1	.	TRBD2	CASSYPKRGEQFF	TGTGCCAGCAGTTACCCGAAGCGGGGGGAGCAGTTCTTC
TRBV6-5	TRBJ1-1	large	.	CASRSRDAAEAFF	TGTGCCAGCAGATCGAGGGATGCAGCTGAAGCTTTCTTT
TRBV29-1	TRBJ2-3	.	.	CSHPTTGTDTQYF	TGCAGCCACCCTACGACAGGCACAGATACGCAGTATTTT
TRBV6-6	TRBJ2-3	.	.	CASGSTDTQYF	TGTGCCAGCGGGAGCACAGATACGCAGTATTTT
TRBV6-5	TRBJ1-1	.	.	CASRTRGENTEAFF	TGTGCCAGCAGAACCAGGGGAGAGAACACTGAAGCTTTCTTT
TRBV19	TRBJ1-5	once	TRBD1	CASSDRVDQPQHF	TGTGCCAGTAGCGACAGGGTGGACCAGCCCCAGCATTTT
TRBV7-8	TRBJ2-5	.	.	CASSLGEETQYF	TGTGCCAGCAGCTTAGGGGAAGAGACCCAGTACTTC
TRBV6-5	TRBJ1-6	.	TRBD1	CASRWGQPNSPLHF	TGTGCCAGCAGGTGGGGACAGCCGAATTCACCCCTCCACTTT
TRBV18	TRBJ2-2	.	TRBD2	CASSPPRWEPGLAAMNTGELFF	TGTGCCAGCTCACCCCCGCGATGGGAGCCGGGACTAGCGGCCATGAACACCGGGGAGCTGTTTTTT
TRBV5-1	TRBJ1-5	.	.	CASSLDEGPDQPQHF	TGCGCCAGCAGCCTCGACGAGGGTCCCGATCAGCCCCAGCATTTT
TRBV5-1	TRBJ2-5	.	TRBD2	CASSLLAGGQQETQYF	TGCGCCAGCAGCTTGCTAGCGGGGGGGCAACAAGAGACCCAGTACTTC
TRBV30	TRBJ2-3	.	TRBD1	CAWGTAKDTQYF	TGTGCCTGGGGGACAGCCAAAGATACGCAGTATTTT
TRBV5-1	TRBJ1-1	.	TRBD1	CASSPTGGMNTEAFF	TGCGCCAGCAGCCCGACAGGGGGGATGAACACTGAAGCTTTCTTT
TRBV6-6	TRBJ1-5	.	TRBD1	CASSYSGTDQPQHF	TGTGCCAGCAGTTACTCCGGGACAGATCAGCCCCAGCATTTT
TRBV25-1	TRBJ2-7	.	.	CASTHTGEREQYF	TGTGCCAGCACCCACACCGGGGAGCGCGAGCAGTACTTC
TRBV7-8	TRBJ2-4	.	TRBD2	CASSSSAGGGGAKNIQYF	TGTGCCAGCAGCTCCTCGGCGGGTGGCGGGGGGGCCAAAAACATTCAGTACTTC
TRBV2	TRBJ2-5	once	TRBD2	CASSPVAGAQETQYF	TGTGCCAGCAGTCCCGTAGCGGGGGCCCAAGAGACCCAGTACTTC
TRBV5-1	TRBJ2-6	.	.	CASSALSSGANVLTF	TGCGCCAGCAGCGCCCTTAGCTCTGGGGCCAACGTCCTGACTTTC
TRBV11-2	TRBJ2-2	.	.	CASSIAGGELFF	TGTGCCAGCAGCATCGCTGGTGGGGAGCTGTTTTTT
TRBV7-9	TRBJ1-1	.	.	CASSKRQANTEAFF	TGTGCCAGCAGCAAACGACAGGCCAATACTGAAGCTTTCTTT
TRBV6-1	TRBJ1-2	.	TRBD1	CASSAPGQGLGSYGYTF	TGTGCCAGCAGTGCCCCGGGACAGGGTCTAGGCAGCTATGGCTACACCTTC
TRBV2	TRBJ1-1	.	.	CASTPLSHRNTEAFF	TGTGCCAGCACTCCCCTCTCCCACAGGAACACTGAAGCTTTCTTT
TRBV18	TRBJ2-1	.	TRBD1	CASRGQGSSYNEQFF	TGTGCCAGCCGGGGACAGGGGAGCTCCTACAATGAGCAGTTCTTC
TRBV30	TRBJ2-5	.	TRBD2	CAWSALAGVETQYF	TGTGCCTGGAGTGCCCTAGCGGGGGTGGAGACCCAGTACTTC
TRBV10-3	TRBJ1-3	.	.	CAIAAVRSGNTIYF	TGTGCCATCGCCGCTGTCAGGTCTGGAAACACCATATATTTT
TRBV15	TRBJ1-2	.	.	CATSIHLGGGVNYGYTF	TGTGCCACCAGCATACACCTGGGCGGAGGTGTTAACTATGGCTACACCTTC
TRBV5-1	TRBJ2-1	.	.	CASSLGPASSYNEQFF	TGCGCCAGCAGCTTGGGGCCCGCGAGCTCCTACAATGAGCAGTTCTTC
TRBV30	TRBJ1-6	.	.	CAWSGQVLSPLHF	TGTGCCTGGAGTGGACAGGTCCTTTCACCCCTCCACTTT
TRBV9	TRBJ2-1	.	TRBD2	CASSVGPGGASYNEQFF	TGTGCCAGCAGCGTAGGCCCCGGGGGGGCCAGTTACAATGAGCAGTTCTTC
TRBV2	TRBJ1-1	once	.	CASSEDGNTEAFF	TGTGCCAGCAGTGAAGACGGTAACACTGAAGCTTTCTTT
TRBV5-4	TRBJ2-5	few	.	CASSPTRDVDQETQYF	TGTGCCAGCAGCCCAACTCGGGACGTGGACCAAGAGACCCAGTACTTC
TRBV6-1	TRBJ1-5	.	.	CASSGPAGRGWKDLQPQHF	TGTGCCAGCAGTGGGCCCGCGGGGCGAGGGTGGAAGGATCTTCAGCCCCAGCATTTT
TRBV9	TRBJ2-3	.	.	CASSVRGVRTDTQYF	TGTGCCAGCAGCGTAAGGGGGGTTCGCACAGATACGCAGTATTTT
TRBV14	TRBJ2-1	.	TRBD2	CASSPYNGLAGVDEQFF	TGTGCCAGCAGCCCCTACAATGGGCTAGCGGGGGTTGATGAGCAGTTCTTC
TRBV5-1	TRBJ2-3	.	TRBD2	CASSWIAGVTDTQYF	TGCGCCAGCAGCTGGATAGCGGGGGTGACAGATACGCAGTATTTT